These 18 T cell receptor beta chains were sequenced from one sample in a study of blood T cell repertoires in COVID-19. TCRdb's copy holds only in-frame clones and misses some; the assay was immunoSEQ multiplex PCR. This table holds 88,000 or so clones, about 92% found once. Sequencing input: peripheral blood. All receptors derive from a man aged 50 or older with acute or convalescent COVID-19.

The chain combines TRBV9 with TRBJ2-2, with TRBD2 matching over 10 bases. V lost 4 bases and J lost 3; bases outside the gene matches: 6. This CDR3 is 16 amino acids long. Germline CDR1 reads SGDLS; CDR2 reads YYNGEE. As DNA, the CDR3 is TGTGCCAGCAGCCCCCGGACTAGCGGATACACCGGGGAGCTGTTTTTT. Protein product: CASSPRTSGYTGELFF.

The V gene is TRBV9, the J gene TRBJ2-3, with D hard to call. With 4 bases removed from V and 2 bases from J, the gap between germline ends came to 14 bases. The CDR3 has 15 amino acids. The germline V gene encodes CDR1 SGDLS and CDR2 YYNGEE. The CDR3 DNA is TGTGCCAGCAGCCCTGAGGCTGGGTACACAGATACGCAGTATTTT. Translation: CASSPEAGYTDTQYF.

This clone showed up just once. The chain has TRBV5-1 and TRBJ1-4, with 7 bases that match TRBD1. V trimming: 3 bases; J trimming: 7 bases; junction bases outside the gene matches: 9. This CDR3 has 15 amino acids. The V gene's germline CDR1 is SGHRS and CDR2 YFSETQ. DNA of the CDR3: TGCGCCAGCAGCTCCCGAACAGGGGTGGGTGAAAAACTGTTTTTT. This translates into CASSSRTGVGEKLFF.

This chain connects TRBV6-9 to TRBJ2-7; maybe TRBD2 (5 bases). V was clipped by 5 bases and J by 3 bases, with 20 bases between them. The germline gives CDR1 MNHGY, CDR2 SVAAGI. The CDR3 is 16 residues long. CDR3 sequence (DNA): TGTGCCAGCAGTCGCGAGGAGGTTCGAAATAACTACGAGCAGTACGTC. It yields the protein CASSREEVRNNYEQYV.

J is TRBJ2-1 and V is TRBV2, with D possibly being TRBD2 (5 bases). Per germline, CDR1 SNHLY and CDR2 FYNNEI. Trimming left V 3 bases short and J 4 bases short, with 10 bases between. The CDR3 is 14 amino acids. The CDR3 DNA follows: TGTGCCAGCAGTGAGGAGGCAGCTTACAATGAGCAGTTCTTC. Translated, it gives CASSEEAAYNEQFF.

The V gene is TRBV2, the J gene TRBJ2-1; 9 nucleotides align to TRBD2. Germline V gene lookup returns CDR1 SNHLY and CDR2 FYNNEI. J lost 5 bases, V lost 6 bases, and 5 bases had no gene match. The CDR3 is 14 amino acids. CDR3 residues: CASRRTSVDNEQFF. In DNA, the CDR3 is TGTGCCAGCAGACGGACTAGCGTTGACAATGAGCAGTTCTTC.

The chain combines TRBV9 with TRBJ2-1; 8 nucleotides align to TRBD2. From germline, CDR1 is SGDLS and CDR2 YYNGEE. The junction had 9 bases not matched to a gene; V was cut back by 0 bases and J by 4 bases. CDR3 length: 17 residues. The CDR3 DNA follows: TGTGCCAGCAGCGTAGCGTATTCGGGAGGGGGGTACAATGAGCAGTTCTTC. This translates into CASSVAYSGGGYNEQFF.

V gene TRBV24-1 combines with J gene TRBJ1-1; 7 bases line up with TRBD1. Germline CDR1 reads KGHDR; CDR2 reads SFDVKD. This CDR3 has 13 residues. The trim removed 2 bases at V and 10 bases at J, leaving 6 bases unmatched. CDR3 sequence: CATSDSSDRVAFF. DNA of the CDR3: TGTGCCACCAGTGATTCCTCCGACAGGGTAGCTTTCTTT.

This clone turned up a few times. The chain carries TRBV4-1 and TRBJ1-5, with D perhaps matching TRBD1 (6 bases). V was clipped by 1 base and J by 5 bases, with 27 bases between them. Germline V CDR1 and CDR2: MGHRA, YSYEKL. The CDR3 is 20 residues long. The CDR3 here is CASSQVWVSLTGIVYQPQHF. CDR3 nucleotides: TGCGCCAGCAGCCAAGTCTGGGTGAGCCTAACAGGGATCGTTTATCAGCCCCAGCATTTT.

The chain combines TRBV2 with TRBJ2-1; weak D call: TRBD2 (6 bases). The V end was cut by 7 bases, the J end by 0 bases, with 13 bases between. In germline, CDR1 is SNHLY, CDR2 FYNNEI. The CDR3 runs 15 residues. This CDR3 reads CASKEGPSSYNEQFF. CDR3 bases: TGTGCCAGCAAGGAGGGTCCGAGCTCCTACAATGAGCAGTTCTTC.

This clone has just one count. The rearrangement joins TRBV28 to TRBJ2-5; D call uncertain. The CDR3 runs to 11 residues. From germline, CDR1 is MDHEN and CDR2 SYDVKM. V lost 6 bases to trimming and J lost 5 bases, with 7 bases between them. CDR3 sequence: CASSPEETQYF. The CDR3, as DNA: TGTGCCAGCAGCCCTGAGGAGACCCAGTACTTC.

V usage is TRBV27 and J usage is TRBJ2-6; TRBD1 aligns across 8 bases. V was pared by 6 bases and J by 10 bases, with 5 bases of the junction left unmatched. Germline assignment: CDR1 MNHEY and CDR2 SMNVEV (reference sequence). This CDR3 is built from 13 residues. The CDR3 sequence: CASSTDRVNVLTF. The CDR3 region has the DNA TGTGCCAGCAGCACGGACAGGGTAAACGTCCTGACTTTC. The full variable domain, rest sourced from reference TRBV27 and TRBJ2-6, is EAQVTQNPRYLITVTGKKLTVTCSQNMNHEYMSWYRQDPGLGLRQIYYSMNVEVTDKGDVPEGYKVSRKEKRNFPLILESPSPNQTSLYFCASSTDRVNVLTFGAGSRLTVL.

This clone was found once. The chain carries TRBV9 and TRBJ2-3; TRBD2 might be the D (5 bases). V was trimmed by 0 bases and J by 1 base, leaving 9 bases between them. The CDR3 spans 15 residues. Germline lookup yields CDR1 SGDLS and CDR2 YYNGEE. CDR3 protein: CASSVVAGRTDTQYF. For the CDR3, the DNA is TGTGCCAGCAGCGTAGTTGCGGGCCGCACAGATACGCAGTATTTT.

The chain has TRBV7-9 and TRBJ2-5; 7 positions match TRBD2. V lost 3 bases to trimming and J lost 1 base; unmatched junction nucleotides: 2. The CDR3 has 14 amino acids. Per the germline V gene, CDR1 is SEHNR and CDR2 is FQNEAQ (reference sequence). CDR3 DNA sequence: TGTGCCAGCAGCTTGGGCGGGGGCCAAGAGACCCAGTACTTC. Protein product: CASSLGGGQETQYF.

CDR3 residues: CASSQEWGDGQPQHF. CDR3 DNA sequence: TGCGCCAGCAGCCAAGAATGGGGGGATGGCCAGCCCCAGCATTTT. The chain links TRBV4-3 to TRBJ1-5; D is possibly TRBD1 (5 bases). The CDR3 contains 15 residues. V was trimmed by 0 bases and J by 7 bases, leaving 13 bases between them. Germline CDR1 is LGHNA and CDR2 is YSLEER.

The chain uses TRBV5-5 and TRBJ2-7; D is ambiguous. The V gene's germline CDR1 is SGHKS and CDR2 YYEKEE (reference sequence). V lost 3 bases to trimming and J lost 4 bases, with 8 bases between them. This CDR3 has 12 amino acids. CDR3 protein: CASSSPGYEQYV. CDR3 nucleotide sequence: TGTGCCAGCAGCTCCCCAGGATACGAGCAGTACGTC.

This clone was recorded once. The chain combines TRBV5-5 with TRBJ2-7; 10 nucleotides match TRBD1. CDR3 size: 14 residues. Germline values: CDR1 SGHKS, CDR2 YYEKEE (reference sequence). J was trimmed by 2 bases and V by 4 bases; bases with no gene match: 3. The CDR3 sequence is CASSPGTGAYEQYF. In DNA, the CDR3 is TGTGCCAGCAGCCCCGGGACAGGGGCCTACGAGCAGTACTTC. The full variable domain, in which reference TRBV5-5 and TRBJ2-7 provide the parts outside the CDR3, is DAGVTQSPTHLIKTRGQQVTLRCSPISGHKSVSWYQQVLGQGPQFIFQYYEKEERGRGNFPDRFSARQFPNYSSELNVNALLLGDSALYLCASSPGTGAYEQYFGPGTRLTVT.

The rearrangement joins TRBV28 to TRBJ1-2; tentative D call: TRBD1 (5 bases). The germline gives CDR1 MDHEN, CDR2 SYDVKM. There are 13 residues in the CDR3. Trimming took 7 bases from V and 5 from J, leaving 14 bases between them. CDR3 region: CASTDTGSYGYTF. CDR3 nucleotide sequence: TGTGCCAGCACCGACACAGGCTCATATGGCTACACCTTC.